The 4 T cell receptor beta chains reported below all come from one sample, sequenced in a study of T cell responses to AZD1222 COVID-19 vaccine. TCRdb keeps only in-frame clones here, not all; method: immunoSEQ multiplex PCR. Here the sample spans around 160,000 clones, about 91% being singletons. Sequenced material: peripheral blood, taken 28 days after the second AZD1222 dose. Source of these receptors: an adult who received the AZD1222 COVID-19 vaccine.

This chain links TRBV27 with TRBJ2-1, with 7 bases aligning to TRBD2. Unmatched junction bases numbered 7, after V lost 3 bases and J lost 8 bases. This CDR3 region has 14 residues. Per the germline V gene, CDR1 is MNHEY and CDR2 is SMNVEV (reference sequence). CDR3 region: CASSFGTIRDEQFF. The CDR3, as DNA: TGTGCCAGCAGTTTCGGGACTATCAGGGATGAGCAGTTCTTC.

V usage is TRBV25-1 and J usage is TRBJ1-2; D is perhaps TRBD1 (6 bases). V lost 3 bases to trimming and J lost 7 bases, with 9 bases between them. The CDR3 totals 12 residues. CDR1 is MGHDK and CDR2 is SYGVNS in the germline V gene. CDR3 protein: CASSDRGAGYTF. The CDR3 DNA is TGTGCCAGCAGTGACAGGGGCGCTGGCTACACCTTC.

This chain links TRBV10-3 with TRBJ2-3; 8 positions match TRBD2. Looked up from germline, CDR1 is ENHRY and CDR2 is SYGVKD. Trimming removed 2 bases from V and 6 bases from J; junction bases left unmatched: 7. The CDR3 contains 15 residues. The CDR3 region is CAISETSGVSDTQYF. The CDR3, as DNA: TGTGCCATCAGTGAGACTAGCGGAGTATCCGATACGCAGTATTTT.

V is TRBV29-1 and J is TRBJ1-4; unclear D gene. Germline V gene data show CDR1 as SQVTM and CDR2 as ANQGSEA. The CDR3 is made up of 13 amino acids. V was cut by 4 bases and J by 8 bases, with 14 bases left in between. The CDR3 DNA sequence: TGCAGCGTTGGATCCTCGGGGAACGAAAAACTGTTTTTT. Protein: CSVGSSGNEKLFF.